These T cell receptor beta chains were read from a single sample in a study of blood T cell repertoires in COVID-19. Sequenced by immunoSEQ multiplex PCR; TCRdb stores in-frame clones only, minus some. The sample lists about 200,000 clones; 80% were seen once. Sequenced sample: peripheral blood. The receptors derive from a woman aged 70-85 years with acute or convalescent COVID-19. Each CDR3 is given with its conserved first and last residue. The D gene is left open where the match is weak. Rows may omit the clone size; those that give it use once, few, many or a size class.

clone_size	v_call	j_call	d_call	cdr3_aa	cdr3_nt
-	TRBV29-1	TRBJ1-1	TRBD1	CSVEGGDRVNTEAFF	TGCAGCGTTGAAGGGGGGGACAGGGTGAACACTGAAGCTTTCTTT
-	TRBV19	TRBJ2-1	TRBD2	CASGTSGNHEQFF	TGTGCCAGCGGGACTAGCGGGAACCATGAGCAGTTCTTC
-	TRBV5-1	TRBJ2-1	TRBD2	CASSLEGPSGNEQFF	TGCGCCAGCAGCTTGGAAGGTCCTAGCGGCAATGAGCAGTTCTTC
-	TRBV11-2	TRBJ1-1	-	CASSSAGGNTEAFF	TGTGCCAGCAGCTCAGCGGGGGGGAACACTGAAGCTTTCTTT
-	TRBV3-1/TRBV3-2	TRBJ1-6	-	CASSQGLDNSPLHF	TGTGCCAGCAGCCAAGGACTGGATAATTCACCCCTCCACTTT
few	TRBV28	TRBJ1-4	-	CASSPDRSTNEKLFF	TGTGCCAGCAGTCCCGACAGATCAACTAATGAAAAACTGTTTTTT
-	TRBV5-1	TRBJ1-6	TRBD1	CASRGTGGVNSPLHF	TGCGCCAGCAGAGGGACAGGGGGCGTCAATTCACCCCTCCACTTT
-	TRBV3-1/TRBV3-2	TRBJ2-2	TRBD2	CASSLAGNTGELFF	TGTGCCAGCAGCCTAGCGGGAAACACCGGGGAGCTGTTTTTT
-	TRBV5-6	TRBJ2-7	-	CASSPTGNPYEQYF	TGTGCCAGCAGCCCGACAGGAAACCCCTACGAGCAGTACTTC
-	TRBV18	TRBJ2-1	-	CASSYRGGNEQFF	TGTGCCAGCTCATATAGGGGGGGCAATGAGCAGTTCTTC
-	TRBV7-9	TRBJ2-7	TRBD2	CASSLDGRGAGEQYF	TGTGCCAGCAGCCTAGATGGGCGGGGGGCTGGCGAGCAGTACTTC
-	TRBV3-1/TRBV3-2	TRBJ2-2	-	CASSQDLTWGELFF	TGTGCCAGCAGCCAAGACCTTACTTGGGGGGAGCTGTTTTTT
-	TRBV27	TRBJ1-2	-	CASSFRGNYGYTF	TGTGCCAGCAGTTTTAGGGGTAACTATGGCTACACCTTC
-	TRBV7-2	TRBJ1-5	-	CASSLGGTGSNQPQHF	TGTGCCAGCAGCTTAGGGGGAACAGGTAGCAATCAGCCCCAGCATTTT
-	TRBV28	TRBJ1-5	TRBD1	CASSPTGKDQPQHF	TGTGCCAGCAGTCCGACAGGGAAGGACCAGCCCCAGCATTTT
-	TRBV2	TRBJ2-1	-	CASNRIRSGDEQFF	TGTGCCAGCAACCGGATTCGGAGCGGCGATGAGCAGTTCTTC
-	TRBV14	TRBJ2-1	TRBD2	CASSQDSAGDSFEQFF	TGTGCCAGCAGCCAAGACTCGGCGGGAGATTCTTTTGAGCAGTTCTTC
once	TRBV2	TRBJ2-3	-	CASRPRSVSTDTQYF	TGTGCCAGCAGGCCCCGCAGCGTTAGCACAGATACGCAGTATTTT
-	TRBV18	TRBJ2-3	TRBD2	CASSPGASGATDTQYF	TGTGCCAGCTCACCAGGGGCTAGCGGAGCCACAGATACGCAGTATTTT
-	TRBV11-3	TRBJ2-5	TRBD2	CASSFGGTDQETQYF	TGTGCCAGCAGCTTCGGGGGGACGGACCAAGAGACCCAGTACTTC
-	TRBV5-6	TRBJ1-5	-	CASSLAGFPNQPQHF	TGTGCCAGCAGCTTGGCCGGGTTCCCCAATCAGCCCCAGCATTTT
few	TRBV7-3	TRBJ2-7	TRBD2	CASSRFGTSGKNIGEQYF	TGTGCCAGCAGCCGTTTTGGGACTAGCGGGAAAAATATCGGCGAGCAGTACTTC
-	TRBV27	TRBJ1-4	-	CASSLATNEKLFF	TGTGCCAGCAGCCTAGCCACTAATGAAAAACTGTTTTTT
-	TRBV3-1/TRBV3-2	TRBJ1-2	TRBD1	CASSPGQGNGYTF	TGTGCCAGCAGCCCCGGACAGGGGAATGGCTACACCTTC
-	TRBV25-1	TRBJ2-3	TRBD2	CASSESGWGAGASDTQYF	TGTGCCAGCAGTGAATCCGGTTGGGGAGCGGGAGCTTCAGATACGCAGTATTTT
-	TRBV29-1	TRBJ2-5	-	CSVELISGQETQYF	TGCAGCGTTGAGTTGATTAGCGGCCAAGAGACCCAGTACTTC
-	TRBV3-1/TRBV3-2	TRBJ2-7	TRBD2	CASSHTSDSYEQYF	TGTGCCAGCAGCCACACTAGCGACTCCTACGAGCAGTACTTC
many	TRBV20-1	TRBJ2-6	-	CSASAPGAGANVLTF	TGCAGTGCTAGTGCCCCAGGGGCTGGGGCCAACGTCCTGACTTTC
once	TRBV10-3	TRBJ1-5	TRBD1	CAISQGTGNQPQHF	TGTGCCATCAGTCAAGGGACAGGCAATCAGCCCCAGCATTTT
-	TRBV18	TRBJ2-6	-	CASSPPAGAGANVLTF	TGTGCCAGCTCACCACCGGCAGGGGCTGGGGCCAACGTCCTGACTTTC
-	TRBV18	TRBJ2-3	TRBD2	CASSPGLAGSTDTQYF	TGTGCCAGCTCACCAGGACTAGCGGGGAGCACAGATACGCAGTATTTT
-	TRBV27	TRBJ1-5	-	CASSVGGNQPQHF	TGTGCCAGCAGCGTGGGAGGCAATCAGCCCCAGCATTTT
-	TRBV7-2	TRBJ2-2	TRBD1	CASSIQGTGELFF	TGTGCCAGCAGCATACAGGGGACCGGGGAGCTGTTTTTT
-	TRBV2	TRBJ2-3	TRBD2	CASTLLAAISTDTQYF	TGTGCCAGCACCCTACTAGCGGCTATTAGCACAGATACGCAGTATTTT
once	TRBV24-1	TRBJ2-3	-	CATSDFRVGDTQYF	TGTGCCACCAGTGATTTCAGGGTTGGAGATACGCAGTATTTT
once	TRBV19	TRBJ2-3	-	CASSTDSHSSTDTQYF	TGTGCCAGTAGTACGGACAGCCATTCTAGCACAGATACGCAGTATTTT
-	TRBV30	TRBJ1-6	-	CAWSVGRGGNSPLHF	TGTGCCTGGAGTGTAGGGCGGGGCGGGAATTCACCCCTCCACTTT
-	TRBV27	TRBJ2-7	-	CASSSPLSYEQYF	TGTGCCAGCAGTTCCCCCCTCTCCTACGAGCAGTACTTC
-	TRBV11-3	TRBJ2-2	-	CASSLEEASPGELFF	TGTGCCAGCAGCTTAGAGGAGGCTAGCCCCGGGGAGCTGTTTTTT
-	TRBV2	TRBJ1-6	TRBD1	CASSEGTGLYSPLHF	TGTGCCAGCAGTGAAGGGACAGGGTTGTATTCACCCCTCCACTTT
-	TRBV5-5	TRBJ2-7	-	CASSWSGGHSYEQYF	TGTGCCAGCAGTTGGTCGGGGGGACACTCCTACGAGCAGTACTTC
-	TRBV18	TRBJ1-3	-	CASSAEVSGNTIYF	TGTGCCAGCTCAGCAGAGGTCTCTGGAAACACCATATATTTT
-	TRBV19	TRBJ1-1	-	CASSIGHSNTEAFF	TGTGCCAGTAGTATAGGACACTCAAACACTGAAGCTTTCTTT
-	TRBV4-2	TRBJ1-3	-	CASSQEESNSGNTIYF	TGTGCCAGCAGCCAAGAAGAGTCCAACTCTGGAAACACCATATATTTT